Sequencing of this TCR beta chain was carried out in a study of blood T cell repertoires in COVID-19. Trimming took 6 bases from V and 5 from J; bases not matched to a gene: 6. The CDR3 extends over 13 amino acids. This clone was detected only once. This table comes from immunoSEQ multiplex PCR, and its TCRdb copy is limited to in-frame clones, with some not included. In the table there are nearly 350,000 clones, around nine tenths of which are singletons. The sequenced material came from peripheral blood. The chain has TRBV12-3 or TRBV12-4 and TRBJ1-1; 7 nucleotides agree with TRBD1. The sequence came from a woman in her seventies with COVID-19, enrolled during active disease. The CDR3 loop is CASSPIQGTEAFF. CDR3 sequence (DNA): TGTGCCAGCAGCCCGATACAGGGGACTGAAGCTTTCTTT.